This entry describes one TCR beta chain. The data were taken from a study of T cell responses to AZD1222 COVID-19 vaccine. J gave up 5 bases and V 5 bases, and 8 bases lay outside the gene matches. CDR1 and CDR2 from the germline V gene are LNHDA and SQIVND (reference sequence). CDR3 length equals 15 residues. Here immunoSEQ multiplex PCR was the method, and the copy in TCRdb shows in-frame clones only, minus some. This table holds about 92,000 clones, about 89% found once. The chain employs TRBV19 and TRBJ1-1, with TRBD1 matching 10 bases. The sequenced sample was peripheral blood, obtained on day 0 of AZD1222 vaccination. This sequence was found in an adult in good health. CDR3 nucleotide sequence: TGTGCCAGTAGTGCACCCCGGGACAGGGGAACTGAAGCTTTCTTT. Protein sequence: CASSAPRDRGTEAFF. Combining the CDR3 with reference TRBV19 and TRBJ1-1 gives the whole variable domain DGGITQSPKYLFRKEGQNVTLSCEQNLNHDAMYWYRQDPGQGLRLIYYSQIVNDFQKGDIAEGYSVSREKKESFPLTVTSAQKNPTAFYLCASSAPRDRGTEAFFGQGTRLTVV.